This T cell receptor (beta chain) was found in a study of intratumoral heterogeneity in liver cancer. Some clones are missing from TCRdb's copy, which holds only in-frame ones; the method was immunoSEQ multiplex PCR. The table shows 21,000 or so clones, with over 60% occurring only once. This TCR derives from a woman in her seventies with hepatocellular carcinoma. The specimen comprised tumor-adjacent normal tissue, sampled before any cancer treatment.

The CDR3 reads CASSKYGANVLTF. The CDR3, as DNA: TGTGCCAGCAGTAAATATGGGGCCAACGTCCTGACTTTC. The rearrangement links TRBV28 to TRBJ2-6; D remains ambiguous. Germline CDR1 reads MDHEN; CDR2 reads SYDVKM. V dropped 5 bases and J dropped 3 bases, with 5 bases sitting between them. This CDR3 has 13 amino acids.